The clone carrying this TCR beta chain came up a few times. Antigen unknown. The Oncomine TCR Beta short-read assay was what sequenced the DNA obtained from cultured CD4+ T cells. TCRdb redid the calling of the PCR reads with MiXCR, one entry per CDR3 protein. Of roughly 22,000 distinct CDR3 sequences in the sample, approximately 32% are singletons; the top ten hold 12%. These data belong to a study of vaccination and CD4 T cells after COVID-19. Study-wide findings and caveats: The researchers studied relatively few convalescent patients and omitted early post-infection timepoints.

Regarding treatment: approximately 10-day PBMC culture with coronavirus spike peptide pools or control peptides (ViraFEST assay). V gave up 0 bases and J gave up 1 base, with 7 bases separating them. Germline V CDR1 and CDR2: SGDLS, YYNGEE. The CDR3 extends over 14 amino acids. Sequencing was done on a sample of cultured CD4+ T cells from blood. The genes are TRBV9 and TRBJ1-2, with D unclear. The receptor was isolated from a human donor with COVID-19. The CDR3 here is CASSVARGNYGYTF. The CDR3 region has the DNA TGTGCCAGCAGCGTAGCTCGGGGTAACTATGGCTACACCTTC.